These 25 T cell receptor beta chains were sequenced from one sample in a study of T-cell reconstitution after alpha-beta-depleted transplantation in children. Unique molecular identifiers tagged the TCRbeta library. TCRdb used MiXCR to reprocess the PCR reads, holding one entry per CDR3 protein. The table lists about 580,000 distinct CDR3 sequences, roughly 24% of them singletons. This specimen was PBMCs, mostly from graft donor cells, taken 360 days after TCRalphabeta/CD19-depleted stem cell transplant. Source of these receptors: a boy in the first two years of life who had a stem cell transplant for acute myeloid leukemia, so the T cells may come from the graft donor.

Here the CDR3 reads CASSFQGEDTGELFF. DNA of the CDR3: TGCGCCAGCAGCTTCCAGGGGGAGGACACCGGGGAGCTGTTTTTT. The genes are TRBV5-1 and TRBJ2-2; D might be TRBD1 (7 bases). Germline CDR1 SGHRS, CDR2 YFSETQ. The CDR3 totals 15 residues. V lost 2 bases and J lost 3, with 11 bases in between.

V usage is TRBV12-3 or TRBV12-4 and J usage is TRBJ2-7; D call uncertain. The CDR3 is 14 residues long. V lost 6 bases to trimming and J lost 3 bases, with 15 bases between them. CDR3 nucleotides: TGTGCCAGCAGCCCAACCCCTAGATTCTACGAGCAGTACGTC. Translated, it gives CASSPTPRFYEQYV.

This clonotype was counted only a few times. Written as DNA, the CDR3 is TGTGCCACCAGTAGCAGGGGGCGCAACTATGGCTACACCTTC. It is translated as CATSSRGRNYGYTF. The J gene is TRBJ1-2, the V gene TRBV24-1, with 8 bases lining up with TRBD1. V shed 6 bases and J 2 bases; nucleotides not matched to a gene: 4. Germline V CDR1 and CDR2: KGHDR, SFDVKD. This CDR3 is 14 amino acids long.

V and J are TRBV6-1 and TRBJ2-4, with D possibly being TRBD1 (5 bases). Germline V gene data show CDR1 as MNHNS and CDR2 as SASEGT. Trimming took 3 bases from V and 3 from J, leaving 12 bases between them. The CDR3 loop spans 15 amino acids. CDR3 sequence (DNA): TGTGCCAGCAGTGAGCCCAGGGTAGGCAAAAACATTCAGTACTTC. Translating gives CASSEPRVGKNIQYF.

This clonotype was counted only a few times. This chain links TRBV27 with TRBJ1-1; 8 bases map to TRBD1. Germline trimming cut 6 bases from V and 1 base from J; bases unmatched to any gene: 4. Germline assignment: CDR1 MNHEY and CDR2 SMNVEV (reference sequence). The CDR3 runs to 14 residues. The CDR3 spells CASRRQGANTEAFF. Here the CDR3 DNA reads TGTGCCAGCAGGCGTCAGGGGGCGAACACTGAAGCTTTCTTT.

As to this clonotype: This sequence may be a read error, since a much larger clone differs from it by one base. The chain couples TRBV29-1 to TRBJ2-5; a weak D match, TRBD2 (7 bases). The CDR3 is 13 amino acids. The V gene lost 4 bases and the J gene lost 5 bases, with 14 bases spanning the gap. Germline V lookup: CDR1 SQVTM, CDR2 ANQGSEA. The CDR3 reads CSVVGRGQETQYF. The CDR3 DNA reads TGCAGCGTTGTAGGGCGGGGGCAGGAGACCCAGTACTTC.

This clonotype was observed at least ten times. J is TRBJ2-1 and V is TRBV11-2, with TRBD2 matching 7 bases. The trim removed 5 bases at V and 4 bases at J, leaving 17 bases unmatched. Germline V gene data show CDR1 as SGHAT and CDR2 as FQNNGV. The CDR3 has 18 amino acids. The CDR3 loop reads CASSAHRPERGGYNEQFF. The CDR3 bases are TGTGCCAGCAGCGCTCACCGGCCCGAGCGGGGTGGATACAATGAGCAGTTCTTC.

V gene TRBV12-3 or TRBV12-4 combines with J gene TRBJ1-5; D remains ambiguous. V lost 4 bases to trimming and J lost 4 bases, with 2 bases between them. The CDR3 covers 11 residues. CDR3 region: CASSWNQPQHF. The CDR3 region has the DNA TGTGCCAGCAGTTGGAATCAGCCCCAGCATTTT.

This clonotype has only a few counts. The V gene is TRBV20-1, the J gene TRBJ2-7; D not certain. Germline V lookup: CDR1 DFQATT, CDR2 SNEGSKA (reference sequence). Trimming removed 0 bases at V and 3 bases at J, with 6 bases between. The CDR3 has 12 residues. CDR3 region: CSARDSYYEQYF. DNA for the CDR3: TGCAGTGCTAGAGACAGCTACTACGAGCAGTACTTC.

The rearrangement links TRBV12-5 to TRBJ1-2; D is uncertain. The CDR3 runs to 17 residues. V was clipped by 1 base and J by 2 bases, with 17 bases between them. Germline V CDR1 and CDR2: LGHNT, FRNRAP. The CDR3 coding sequence is TGTGCTAGTGGTTTGGCACTCGAGAAGGAGGGCAACTATGGCTACACCTTC. It codes for CASGLALEKEGNYGYTF.

Points on this clonotype: Possible read error: a much larger clone is one base away. The chain carries TRBV20-1 and TRBJ2-5; TRBD2 might be the D (5 bases). This CDR3 has 14 amino acids. The germline gives CDR1 DFQATT, CDR2 SNEGSKA (reference sequence). V dropped 0 bases and J dropped 7 bases, with 15 bases sitting between them. The CDR3 nucleotides read TGCAGTGCTAGAGAGAGCACAGTCGGAGGGACCCAGTACTTC. Translating gives CSARESTVGGTQYF.

This clonotype was seen a few times. This rearrangement joins TRBV20-1 to TRBJ2-3; TRBD1 might be the D (5 bases). Germline V CDR1 and CDR2: DFQATT, SNEGSKA (reference sequence). The CDR3 covers 14 residues. V was clipped by 4 bases and J by 4 bases, with 15 bases between them. This CDR3 reads CSAIGAFFPDTQYF. DNA for the CDR3: TGCAGTGCTATTGGGGCGTTTTTTCCAGATACGCAGTATTTT.

This clonotype appeared many times. The junction does not match germline at one end; this may be a read error. The rearrangement links TRBV20-1 to TRBJ1-5; TRBD1 is a possible D gene (6 bases). CDR1 DFQATT and CDR2 SNEGSKA come from the germline V gene (reference sequence). CDR3 size: 15 residues. DNA of the CDR3: TGCAGTGCTGGAGACAGGAGAAATAGCAATCAGCCCCAGCATTTT. It encodes CSAGDRRNSNQPQHF.

Details on this clonotype: An end of the junction does not agree with germline; a read error may underlie this. The rearrangement uses TRBV6-5 and TRBJ1-1, with no clear D. The CDR3 spans 14 residues. Germline V gene data show CDR1 as MNHEY and CDR2 as SVGAGI. CDR3 bases: TGTGCCAGCAGTGACTCGAGGCGTAACACTGAAGCTTTCTTT. The encoded protein is CASSDSRRNTEAFF.

The chain recombines TRBV6-5 with TRBJ1-1, with 10 positions matching TRBD1. This CDR3 comprises 16 residues. Germline lookup yields CDR1 MNHEY and CDR2 SVGAGI. V gave up 4 bases and J gave up 4 bases; unmatched junction bases: 9. The CDR3 DNA follows: TGTGCCAGCAGTTCTGATTACCGGGACAGGGGCACTGAAGCTTTCTTT. The encoded protein is CASSSDYRDRGTEAFF.

This chain joins TRBV12-3 or TRBV12-4 and TRBJ2-3, with a tentative D call TRBD2 (5 bases). Trimming removed 3 bases at V and 2 bases at J, with 18 bases between. This CDR3 is 17 amino acids long. CDR3 coding DNA: TGTGCCAGCAGTTTCACGGACTCGAGCCGACACACAGATACGCAGTATTTT. It translates to CASSFTDSSRHTDTQYF.

This clonotype appeared many times. CDR3 in amino acids: CASSHLWTVTDTQYF. The CDR3 bases are TGCGCCAGCAGCCACTTATGGACGGTGACAGATACGCAGTATTTT. This chain links TRBV4-1 with TRBJ2-3; D is unclear. V lost 3 bases and J lost 3, with 13 bases in between. The CDR3 extends over 15 amino acids. Per germline, CDR1 MGHRA and CDR2 YSYEKL.

This clonotype was recorded a few times. The chain has TRBV7-2 and TRBJ2-7, with TRBD1 identical over 7 bases. Germline loops: CDR1 SGHTA, CDR2 FQGNSA. J was trimmed by 1 base and V by 6 bases; bases with no gene match: 9. The CDR3 spans 15 residues. CDR3 sequence (DNA): TGTGCCAGCAGTCGTCCCGGGACAGCGTCCTACGAGCAGTACTTC. This sequence encodes CASSRPGTASYEQYF.

This clonotype has only a few counts. The chain couples TRBV10-3 to TRBJ1-5; 7 bases agree with TRBD1. Germline V gene data show CDR1 as ENHRY and CDR2 as SYGVKD. The CDR3 length is 17 residues. Germline trimming cut 2 bases from V and 3 bases from J; bases unmatched to any gene: 10. The CDR3 loop is CAISEAGGEGYNQPQHF. For the CDR3, the DNA is TGTGCCATCAGTGAGGCAGGGGGAGAAGGATACAATCAGCCCCAGCATTTT.

The table lists this clonotype with a few counts. Its ends do not fully match the called genes, so a read error is possible. This sequence joins TRBV24-1 and TRBJ2-1; possibly TRBD2 for D (6 bases). CDR1 and CDR2 from the germline V gene are KGHDR and SFDVKD. CDR3 length equals 13 residues. Here the CDR3 DNA reads TGTGCCACCAGTGACATCCTTACGGGGGTTCCCCTCTTC. Translated, it gives CATSDILTGVPLF.

This clonotype was counted only a few times. This chain joins TRBV29-1 and TRBJ2-1; 8 bases match TRBD1. The germline V gene encodes CDR1 SQVTM and CDR2 ANQGSEA. The J segment lost 1 base and the V segment lost 0 bases, leaving 8 bases of the junction unmatched. This CDR3 is 17 amino acids long. This chain's CDR3 is CSVEDFGRTGSYNEQFF. The CDR3, as DNA: TGCAGCGTTGAAGATTTCGGCCGGACAGGGTCCTACAATGAGCAGTTCTTC.

This rearrangement joins TRBV29-1 to TRBJ1-1; D is uncertain. Germline CDR1 SQVTM, CDR2 ANQGSEA. The V gene lost 3 bases and the J gene lost 4 bases, with 9 bases spanning the gap. The CDR3 has 12 residues. CDR3 amino acids: CSVDGRSTEAFF. The CDR3 coding sequence is TGCAGCGTTGACGGTCGGAGCACTGAAGCTTTCTTT.

This clonotype was seen repeatedly, ten times or more. The chain recombines TRBV20-1 with TRBJ2-1; possibly TRBD1 for D (6 bases). Germline V CDR1 and CDR2: DFQATT, SNEGSKA (reference sequence). V was shortened by 5 bases and J by 0 bases, with 17 bases between the two germline ends. The CDR3 extends over 16 amino acids. The CDR3 DNA reads as TGCAGTGCTTCGTCCCCAGACAGGAGCTCCTACAATGAGCAGTTCTTC. Translation gives CSASSPDRSSYNEQFF.

This clonotype turned up a few times. This rearrangement joins TRBV6-5 to TRBJ1-5, with TRBD1 matching over 8 bases. The CDR3 extends over 15 amino acids. Germline loops: CDR1 MNHEY, CDR2 SVGAGI. Trimming cost V 6 bases and J 4 bases; bases outside gene matches: 8. The CDR3 sequence is CASRFPGGANQPQHF. CDR3 coding DNA: TGTGCCAGCAGATTCCCAGGGGGCGCGAATCAGCCCCAGCATTTT.

For the CDR3, the DNA is TGTGCCAGCAGCTTGGAAGTGACTGAAGCTTTCTTT. It translates to CASSLEVTEAFF. This rearrangement joins TRBV5-6 to TRBJ1-1; D gene unclear. V lost 0 bases and J 5 bases, leaving 5 bases between the germline ends. The CDR3 contains 12 residues. Germline CDR1 SGHDT, CDR2 YYEEEE. The whole variable domain, filled in from reference TRBV5-6 and TRBJ1-1, reads DAGVTQSPTHLIKTRGQQVTLRCSPKSGHDTVSWYQQALGQGPQFIFQYYEEEERQRGNFPDRFSGHQFPNYSSELNVNALLLGDSALYLCASSLEVTEAFFGQGTRLTVV.